Below are 3 T cell receptor beta chains sequenced from a single sample in a study of low-dose radiotherapy and immunotherapy resistance in tumors. Gene-specific TRAV and TRBV primers were used for first-strand cDNA, covering alpha and beta chains. A roughly 21-cycle PCR with a constant-region primer and V-primer adapter amplified TCRs. TCRdb passed the reads through MiXCR, listing each CDR3 protein once. The table has about 14,000 distinct CDR3 sequences, roughly 70% seen once. These receptors came from a human donor with advanced metastatic prostate, ovarian, gallbladder or colorectal cancer (not recorded which). This table probably holds off-target reads from a library built for another chain.

The genes are TRBV12-3 or TRBV12-4 and TRBJ2-7; 8 nucleotides align to TRBD2. The CDR3 is 16 amino acids. Trimming at V came to 1 base and at J to 7 bases, leaving 12 bases not matched to a gene. The CDR3 nucleotides are TGTGCCAGCAGTTTAGGGCTAGCGGGCGCCCAGGTAGAGCAGTACTTC. This sequence encodes CASSLGLAGAQVEQYF.

The chain is built from TRBV10-3 and TRBJ1-1; D perhaps matches TRBD1 (5 bases). Trimming shortened V by 11 bases and J by 5 bases, and 18 bases separated the two germline ends. Germline CDR1 reads ENHRY; CDR2 reads SYGVKD. This CDR3 is 13 amino acids long. The CDR3 region has the DNA TGTGCCGCACATGGGGGGACTGATACTGAAGCTTTCTTT. Its translation: CAAHGGTDTEAFF.

The chain recombines TRBV18 with TRBJ2-3, with D maybe TRBD1 (5 bases). Per the germline V gene, CDR1 is KGHSH and CDR2 is LQKENI. The CDR3 loop spans 15 amino acids. V dropped 3 bases and J dropped 1 base, with 11 bases sitting between them. CDR3 coding DNA: TGTGCCAGCTCACCGACAGTTCCGGGCACAGATACGCAGTATTTT. This translates into CASSPTVPGTDTQYF. The full variable domain, rest sourced from reference TRBV18 and TRBJ2-3, is NAGVMQNPRHLVRRRGQEARLRCSPMKGHSHVYWYRQLPEEGLKFMVYLQKENIIDESGMPKERFSAEFPKEGPSILRIQQVVRGDSAAYFCASSPTVPGTDTQYFGPGTRLTVL.